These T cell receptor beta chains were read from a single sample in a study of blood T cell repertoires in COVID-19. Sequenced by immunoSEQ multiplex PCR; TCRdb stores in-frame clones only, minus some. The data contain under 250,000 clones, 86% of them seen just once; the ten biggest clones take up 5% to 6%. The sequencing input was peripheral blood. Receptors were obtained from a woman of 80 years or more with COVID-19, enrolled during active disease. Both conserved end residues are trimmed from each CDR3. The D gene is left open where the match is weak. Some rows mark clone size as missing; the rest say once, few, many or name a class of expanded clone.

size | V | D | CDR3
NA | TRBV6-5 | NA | ASSYMRMNTEAF
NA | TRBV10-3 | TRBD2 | AITFSGGDNEQF
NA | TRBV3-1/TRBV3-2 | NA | ASSHSDSPLH
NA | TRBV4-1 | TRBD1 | ASSLDRVKTGELF
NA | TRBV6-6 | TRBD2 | ASRRTSGGRPDTQY
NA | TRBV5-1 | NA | ASSLGGGNNSPLH
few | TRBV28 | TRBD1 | ASSGQSRGPEAF
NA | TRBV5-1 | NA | ASRRTPNTGELF
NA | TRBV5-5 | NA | ASSVQGYGYT
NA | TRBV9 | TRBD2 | ASSVIAGGGETQY
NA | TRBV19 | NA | ASSIAVVREVPQH
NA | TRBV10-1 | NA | ASSPAVDLQTQY
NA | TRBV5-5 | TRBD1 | ASSLGTGLNYGYT
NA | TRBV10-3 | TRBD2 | AIRQGGGQETQY
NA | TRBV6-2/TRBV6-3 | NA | ASSYSRQTLNTIY
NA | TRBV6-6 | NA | ASSRLGRDYGYT
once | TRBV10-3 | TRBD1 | AISEIQGYNTEAF
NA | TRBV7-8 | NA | ASSLGTDNSPLH
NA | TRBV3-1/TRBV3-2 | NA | ASSLRGFSTDTQY
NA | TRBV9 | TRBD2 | ASSPSGGDTGELF
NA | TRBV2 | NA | ASRAEGALTGELF
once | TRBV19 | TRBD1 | ASRDRGGLNTEAF
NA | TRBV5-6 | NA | ASSLTGINQPQH
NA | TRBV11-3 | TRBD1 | ASSYHTGVNTGELF
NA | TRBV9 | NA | ASSVDQGTDTQY
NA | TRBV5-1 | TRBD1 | ASSLGTGGFLETQY
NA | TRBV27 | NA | ASSWEVNTEAF
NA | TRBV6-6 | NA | ASSYSGDGIQY
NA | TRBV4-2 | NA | ASSLGGGNTEAF
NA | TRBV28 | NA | ASSFYPRSSYNEQF
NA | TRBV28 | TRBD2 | ASTLAGSRGDTQY
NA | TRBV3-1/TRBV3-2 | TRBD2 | ASSLGLGYNEQF
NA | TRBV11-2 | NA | ASSVSAGNQPQH